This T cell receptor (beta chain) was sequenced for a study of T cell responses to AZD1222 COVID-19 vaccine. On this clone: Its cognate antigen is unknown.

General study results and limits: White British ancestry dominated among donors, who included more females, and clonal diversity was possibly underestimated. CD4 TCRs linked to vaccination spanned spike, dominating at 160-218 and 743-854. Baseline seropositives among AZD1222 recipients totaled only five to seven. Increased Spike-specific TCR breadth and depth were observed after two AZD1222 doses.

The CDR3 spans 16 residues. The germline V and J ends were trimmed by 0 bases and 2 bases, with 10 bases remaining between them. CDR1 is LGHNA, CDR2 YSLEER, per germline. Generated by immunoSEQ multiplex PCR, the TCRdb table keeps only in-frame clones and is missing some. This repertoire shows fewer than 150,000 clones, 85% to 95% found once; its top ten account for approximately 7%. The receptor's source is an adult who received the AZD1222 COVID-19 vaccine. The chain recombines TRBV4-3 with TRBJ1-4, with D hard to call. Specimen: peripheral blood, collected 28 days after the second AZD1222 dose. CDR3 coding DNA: TGCGCCAGCAGCCAAGATCTGCCAGTGACTAATGAAAAACTGTTTTTT. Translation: CASSQDLPVTNEKLFF.